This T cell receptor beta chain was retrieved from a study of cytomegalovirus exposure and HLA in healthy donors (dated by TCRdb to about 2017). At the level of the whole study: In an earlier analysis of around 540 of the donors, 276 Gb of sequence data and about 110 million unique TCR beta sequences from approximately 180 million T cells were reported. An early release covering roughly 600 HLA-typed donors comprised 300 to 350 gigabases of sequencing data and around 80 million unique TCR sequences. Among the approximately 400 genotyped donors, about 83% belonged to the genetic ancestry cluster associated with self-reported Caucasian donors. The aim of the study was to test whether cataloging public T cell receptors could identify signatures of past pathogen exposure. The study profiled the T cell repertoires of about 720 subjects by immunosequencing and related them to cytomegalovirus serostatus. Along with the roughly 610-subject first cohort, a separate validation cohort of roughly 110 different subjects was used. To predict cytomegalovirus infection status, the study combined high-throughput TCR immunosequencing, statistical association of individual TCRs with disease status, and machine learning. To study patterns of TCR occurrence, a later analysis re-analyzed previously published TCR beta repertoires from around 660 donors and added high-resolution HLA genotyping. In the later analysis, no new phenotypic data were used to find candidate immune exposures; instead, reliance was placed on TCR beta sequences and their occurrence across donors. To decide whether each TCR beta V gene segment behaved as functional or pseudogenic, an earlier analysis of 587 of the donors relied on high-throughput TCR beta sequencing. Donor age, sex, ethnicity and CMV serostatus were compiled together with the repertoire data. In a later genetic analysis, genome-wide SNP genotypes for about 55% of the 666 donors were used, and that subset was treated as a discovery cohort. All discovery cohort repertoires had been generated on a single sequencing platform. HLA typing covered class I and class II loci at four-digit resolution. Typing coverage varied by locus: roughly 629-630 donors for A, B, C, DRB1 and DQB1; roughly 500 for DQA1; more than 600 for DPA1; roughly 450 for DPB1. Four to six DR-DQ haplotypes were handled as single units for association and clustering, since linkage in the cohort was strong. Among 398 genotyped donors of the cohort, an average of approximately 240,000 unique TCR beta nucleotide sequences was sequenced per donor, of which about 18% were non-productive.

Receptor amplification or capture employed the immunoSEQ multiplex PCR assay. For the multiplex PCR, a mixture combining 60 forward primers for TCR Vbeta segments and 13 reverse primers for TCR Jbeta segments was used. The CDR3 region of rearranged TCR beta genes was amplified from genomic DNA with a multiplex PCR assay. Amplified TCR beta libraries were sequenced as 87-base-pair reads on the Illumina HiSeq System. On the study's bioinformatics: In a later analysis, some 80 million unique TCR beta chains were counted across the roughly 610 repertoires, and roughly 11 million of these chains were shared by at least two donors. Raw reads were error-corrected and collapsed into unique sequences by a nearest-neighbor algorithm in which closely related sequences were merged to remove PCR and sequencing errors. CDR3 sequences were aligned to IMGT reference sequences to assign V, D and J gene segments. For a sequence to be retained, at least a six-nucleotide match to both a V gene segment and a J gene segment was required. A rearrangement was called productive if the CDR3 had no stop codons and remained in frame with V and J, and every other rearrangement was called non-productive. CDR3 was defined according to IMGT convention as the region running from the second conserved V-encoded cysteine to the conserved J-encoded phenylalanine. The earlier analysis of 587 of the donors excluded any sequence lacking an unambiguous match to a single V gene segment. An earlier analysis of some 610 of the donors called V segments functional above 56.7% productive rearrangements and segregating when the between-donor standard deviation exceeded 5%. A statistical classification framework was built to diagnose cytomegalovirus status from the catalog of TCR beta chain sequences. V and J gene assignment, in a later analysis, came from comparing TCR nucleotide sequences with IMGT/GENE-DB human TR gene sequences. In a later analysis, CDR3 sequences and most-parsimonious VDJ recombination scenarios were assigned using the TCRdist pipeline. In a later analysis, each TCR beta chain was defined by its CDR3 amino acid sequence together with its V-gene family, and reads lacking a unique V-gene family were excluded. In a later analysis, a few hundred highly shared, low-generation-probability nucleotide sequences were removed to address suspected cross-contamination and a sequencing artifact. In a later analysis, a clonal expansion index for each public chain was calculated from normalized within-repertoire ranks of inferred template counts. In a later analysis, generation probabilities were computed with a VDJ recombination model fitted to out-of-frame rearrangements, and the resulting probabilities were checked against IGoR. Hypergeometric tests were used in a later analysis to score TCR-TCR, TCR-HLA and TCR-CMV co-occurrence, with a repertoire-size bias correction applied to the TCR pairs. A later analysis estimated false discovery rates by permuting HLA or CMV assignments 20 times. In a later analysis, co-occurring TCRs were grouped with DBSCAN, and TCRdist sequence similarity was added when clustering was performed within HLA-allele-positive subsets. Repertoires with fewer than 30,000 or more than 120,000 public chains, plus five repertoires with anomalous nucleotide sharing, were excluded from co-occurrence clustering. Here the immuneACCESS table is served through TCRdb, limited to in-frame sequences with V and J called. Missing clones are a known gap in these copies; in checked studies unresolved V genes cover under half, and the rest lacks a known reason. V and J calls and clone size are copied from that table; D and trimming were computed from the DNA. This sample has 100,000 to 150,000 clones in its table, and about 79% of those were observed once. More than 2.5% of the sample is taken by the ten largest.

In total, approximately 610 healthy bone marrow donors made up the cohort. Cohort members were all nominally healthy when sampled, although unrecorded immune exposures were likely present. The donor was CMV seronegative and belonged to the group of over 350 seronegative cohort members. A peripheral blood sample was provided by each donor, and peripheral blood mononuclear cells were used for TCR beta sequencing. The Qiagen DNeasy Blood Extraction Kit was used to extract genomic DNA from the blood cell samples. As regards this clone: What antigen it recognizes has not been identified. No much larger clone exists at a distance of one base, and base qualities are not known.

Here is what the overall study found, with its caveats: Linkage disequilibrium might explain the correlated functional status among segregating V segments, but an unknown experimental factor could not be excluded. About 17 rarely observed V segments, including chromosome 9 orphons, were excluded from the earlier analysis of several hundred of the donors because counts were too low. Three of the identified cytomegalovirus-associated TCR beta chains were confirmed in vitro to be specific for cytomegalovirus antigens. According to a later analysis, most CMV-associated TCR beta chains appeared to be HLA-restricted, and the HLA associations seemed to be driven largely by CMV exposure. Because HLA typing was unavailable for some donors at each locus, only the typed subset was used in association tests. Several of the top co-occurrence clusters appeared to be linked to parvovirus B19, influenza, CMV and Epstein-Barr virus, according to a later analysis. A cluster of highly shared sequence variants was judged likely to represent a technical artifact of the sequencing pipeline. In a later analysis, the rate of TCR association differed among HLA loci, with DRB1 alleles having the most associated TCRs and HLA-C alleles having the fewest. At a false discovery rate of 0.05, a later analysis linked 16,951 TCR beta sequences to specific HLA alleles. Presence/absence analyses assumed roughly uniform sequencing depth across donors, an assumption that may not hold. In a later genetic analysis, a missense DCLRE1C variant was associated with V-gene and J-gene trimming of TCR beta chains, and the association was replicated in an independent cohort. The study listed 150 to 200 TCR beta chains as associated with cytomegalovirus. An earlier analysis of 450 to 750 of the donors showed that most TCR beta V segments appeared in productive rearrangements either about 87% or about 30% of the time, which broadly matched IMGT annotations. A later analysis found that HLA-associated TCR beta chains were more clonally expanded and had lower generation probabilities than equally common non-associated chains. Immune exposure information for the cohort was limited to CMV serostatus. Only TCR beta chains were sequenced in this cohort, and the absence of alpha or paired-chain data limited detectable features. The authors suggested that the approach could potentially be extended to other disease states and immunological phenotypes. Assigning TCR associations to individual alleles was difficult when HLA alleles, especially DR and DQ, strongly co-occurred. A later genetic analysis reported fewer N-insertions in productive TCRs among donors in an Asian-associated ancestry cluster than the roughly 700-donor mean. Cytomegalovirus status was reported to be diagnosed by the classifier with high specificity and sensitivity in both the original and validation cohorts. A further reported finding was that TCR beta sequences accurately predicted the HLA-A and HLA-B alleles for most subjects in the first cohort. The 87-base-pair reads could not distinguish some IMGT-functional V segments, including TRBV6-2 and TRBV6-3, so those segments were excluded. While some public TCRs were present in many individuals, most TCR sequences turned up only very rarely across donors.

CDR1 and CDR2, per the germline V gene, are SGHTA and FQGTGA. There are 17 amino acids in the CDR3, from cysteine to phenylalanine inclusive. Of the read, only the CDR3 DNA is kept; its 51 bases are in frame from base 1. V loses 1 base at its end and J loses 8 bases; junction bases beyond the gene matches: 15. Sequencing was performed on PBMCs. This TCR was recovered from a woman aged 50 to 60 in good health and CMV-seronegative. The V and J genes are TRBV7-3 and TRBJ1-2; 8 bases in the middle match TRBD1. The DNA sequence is TGTGCCAGCAGCTTAAATTGGGGAAAGACAGGGGCAGGCGGCTACACCTTC. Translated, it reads CASSLNWGKTGAGGYTF.